Presented here are 10 T cell receptor beta chains from one specimen sequenced in a study of CD8 T cells in ankylosing spondylitis (TCRdb year 2017). What the study reported, not specific to this receptor: Blood from ankylosing spondylitis patients appeared to be characterized by a TCR beta motif composed of 7 to 9 highly homologous amino acid variants.

Their target antigens are unknown. Library preparation used 5' RACE. The sequencer was an Illumina HiSeq 2500. The public sequencing data were trimmed at Q25 with fastp and processed into clonotypes with MiXCR by TCRdb, which kept only in-frame beta chains. Every distinct CDR3 protein forms one entry, paired with its most common genes and DNA. This sample lists about 330,000 distinct CDR3 sequences; 7.5% to 9% were detected once. The ten top clones hold roughly 15% of the sample. Sequenced material: blood, either unsorted or a sorted T cell fraction (not recorded which). All receptors derive from a male donor with ankylosing spondylitis.

This clonotype was found a few times. V usage is TRBV7-2 and J usage is TRBJ2-2; possible D gene TRBD1, 6 bases. The germline CDR1 and CDR2 sequences are SGHTA and FQGNSA. CDR3 length: 13 residues. Trimming took off 5 bases at V and 7 bases at J, with 11 bases between the two ends. The CDR3 sequence is CASSTGLHGELFF. DNA of the CDR3: TGTGCCAGCAGCACAGGGCTGCACGGGGAGCTGTTTTTT.

The chain combines TRBV7-2 with TRBJ2-1; D is perhaps TRBD1 (5 bases). The germline gives CDR1 SGHTA, CDR2 FQGNSA. Deletions cut 2 bases from V and 4 bases from J, with 12 bases between. This CDR3 contains 15 residues. CDR3 DNA: TGTGCCAGCAGCTTAACAGGACAAGAGTACAATGAGCAGTTCTTC. Protein sequence: CASSLTGQEYNEQFF.

The sample holds many counts of this clonotype. The chain has TRBV21-1 and TRBJ2-7; TRBD2, as called in the table, went unchecked against the DNA. TRBV21-1 is described as a pseudogene. The CDR3 covers 15 residues. CDR3 sequence reads: CASSKGGYGTYEQYF. The CDR3 DNA reads TGTGCCAGCAGCAAAGGGGGCTACGGGACCTACGAGCAGTACTTC.

The chain combines TRBV5-1 with TRBJ2-5; 7 bases match TRBD2. Losses at the gene ends were 0 bases for V and 2 bases for J; bases not matched to a gene: 7. The germline gives CDR1 SGHRS, CDR2 YFSETQ. The CDR3 has 16 amino acids. The CDR3 nucleotides are TGCGCCAGCAGCTTGGTCCGAGCGGGAAGGCAAGAGACCCAGTACTTC. It specifies CASSLVRAGRQETQYF.

The table lists this clonotype with a few counts. V usage is TRBV29-1 and J usage is TRBJ1-6; 9 nucleotides align to TRBD1. The CDR3 is 13 amino acids. Germline trimming cut 7 bases from V and 7 bases from J; bases unmatched to any gene: 5. Germline V gives CDR1 SQVTM, CDR2 ANQGSEA. CDR3 coding DNA: TGCAGCGCAAGACAGGGGGGAAATTCACCCCTCCACTTT. This translates into CSARQGGNSPLHF.

This clonotype was recorded a few times. The rearrangement uses TRBV3-1 and TRBJ2-1; D is undetermined. The germline V and J ends were trimmed by 5 bases and 0 bases, with 11 bases remaining between them. CDR3 length equals 15 residues. The V gene's germline CDR1 is LGHDT and CDR2 YNNKEL (reference sequence). The CDR3 nucleotides read TGTGCCAGCAGCATAGACCGCAGCTCCTACAATGAGCAGTTCTTC. Its translation: CASSIDRSSYNEQFF.

This clonotype was picked up many times. The chain has TRBV27 and TRBJ2-1; D perhaps matches TRBD2 (7 bases). CDR1 is MNHEY and CDR2 is SMNVEV in the germline V gene (reference sequence). The ends were cut back, 6 bases at V and 2 bases at J, with 11 bases in the middle. The CDR3 has 14 residues. For the CDR3, the DNA is TGTGCCAGCAGCCCGGGGGGCCCCTACAATGAGCAGTTCTTC. Translating gives CASSPGGPYNEQFF.

Only a few counts were recorded for this clonotype. V and J are TRBV29-1 and TRBJ2-7; 7 bases align to TRBD1. Germline V gene lookup returns CDR1 SQVTM and CDR2 ANQGSEA. The CDR3 has 13 amino acids. J was trimmed by 6 bases and V by 6 bases; bases with no gene match: 11. CDR3 residues: CSVEDTGDGEQYF. Here the CDR3 DNA reads TGCAGCGTCGAGGATACAGGGGACGGCGAGCAGTACTTC.

This clonotype was picked up a small number of times. V is TRBV6-2 or TRBV6-3 and J is TRBJ2-7; D could derive from TRBD1 or TRBD2 (7 bases each). Germline values: CDR1 MNHEY, CDR2 SVGEGT. Deletions cut 10 bases from V and 3 bases from J, with 28 bases between. This CDR3 has 17 residues. CDR3 bases: TGTGCCACCCGCCCCAGGACAGGTGGCGGGAGAGGCTACGAGCAGTACTTC. This gives the protein CATRPRTGGGRGYEQYF.

This chain links TRBV3-1 with TRBJ1-1; D is unclear. The CDR3 is made up of 13 amino acids. Germline CDR1 is LGHDT and CDR2 is YNNKEL (reference sequence). The ends were cut back, 4 bases at V and 2 bases at J, with 8 bases in the middle. CDR3 region: CASSRLPNTEAFF. The CDR3 DNA sequence: TGTGCCAGCAGCCGCCTTCCAAACACTGAAGCTTTCTTT.